This section outlines one T cell receptor (beta chain) sequence together with its context. The sample's time point: after dendritic cell vaccination, including at tumor progression/relapse. The data are from a study of glioma-infiltrating T cells after dendritic cell vaccination. In the study overall: Patients had newly diagnosed or recurrent glioblastoma and received dendritic cell vaccines.

The immunoSEQ assay amplified TCRB CDR3 from up to roughly 2 ug DNA. The data were produced by immunoSEQ multiplex PCR, yet TCRdb's version contains in-frame clones alone and is incomplete. This sample has roughly 85,000 clones, with 85% found just once. The CDR3 runs 15 residues. Germline CDR1 MDHEN, CDR2 SYDVKM. Trimming removed 3 bases from V and 3 bases from J; junction bases left unmatched: 4. This receptor was obtained from a human donor with glioblastoma. The chain combines TRBV28 with TRBJ1-4, with 7 bases that match TRBD1. The sequencing here drew on blood, taken after dendritic cell vaccination. The CDR3 protein is CASSFRTGSNEKLFF. CDR3 DNA sequence: TGTGCCAGCAGTTTCCGGACAGGATCTAATGAAAAACTGTTTTTT.